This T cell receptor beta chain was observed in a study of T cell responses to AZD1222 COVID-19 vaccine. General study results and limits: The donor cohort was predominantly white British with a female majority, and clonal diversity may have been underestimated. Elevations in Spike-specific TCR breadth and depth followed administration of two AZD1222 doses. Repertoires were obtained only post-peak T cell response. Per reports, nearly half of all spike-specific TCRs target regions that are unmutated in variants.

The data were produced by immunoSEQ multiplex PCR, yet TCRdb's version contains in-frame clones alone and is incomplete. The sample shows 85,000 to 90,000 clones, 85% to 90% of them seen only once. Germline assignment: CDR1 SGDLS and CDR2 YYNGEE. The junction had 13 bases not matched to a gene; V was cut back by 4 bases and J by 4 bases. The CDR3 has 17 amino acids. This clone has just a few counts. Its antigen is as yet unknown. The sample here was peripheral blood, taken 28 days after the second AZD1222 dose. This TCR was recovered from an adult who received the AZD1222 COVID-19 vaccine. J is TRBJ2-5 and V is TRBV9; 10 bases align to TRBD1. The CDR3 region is CASSREGDRGRLETQYF. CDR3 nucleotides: TGTGCCAGCAGCAGAGAGGGGGACAGGGGCCGATTAGAGACCCAGTACTTC.